This TCR beta chain stems from a study of blood T cell repertoires in COVID-19. For the study at large: Whether acute or convalescent, the COVID-19 samples came from the United States, Italy and Spain. T cells, B-cell-depleted T cells, or PBMCs supplied cDNA or gDNA.

Seattle-derived patients entered the study during active infection and were followed longitudinally. Trimming stripped 10 bases from V and 0 bases from J, with 14 bases between. Germline assignment: CDR1 LNHDA and CDR2 SQIVND (reference sequence). CDR3 length: 14 residues. Under the authors' procedure: Reference gene primer amplification gave nucleated cell count estimates. Assay: immunoSEQ multiplex PCR; the TCRdb copy retains only in-frame clones and omits some. From that table come the V and J calls and clone size; the DNA was used to work out D and trimming. The table shows 50,000 to 65,000 clones, with just under 75% occurring only once.

The clonotype was recovered from a woman between 70 and 85 years old with COVID-19, enrolled during active disease. This rearrangement joins TRBV19 to TRBJ2-3; TRBD2 is a possible D gene (6 bases). The sample was peripheral blood. This CDR3 reads CATRGLSSTDTQYF. The CDR3 nucleotides are TGTGCCACCCGGGGACTCTCTAGCACAGATACGCAGTATTTT.